Below are 29 T cell receptor beta chains sequenced from a single sample in a study of T cells after yellow fever vaccination. TCRdb called the 5' RACE reads again in MiXCR, with one record for every CDR3 protein. There are roughly 120,000 distinct CDR3 sequences in the sample; more than 6% occur only once, and 2.5% lies in the top ten. Sample: CD4+ T cells sorted from PBMCs, taken about 10 days after the first yellow fever vaccination. These receptors all come from a man between 18 and 35 years old who received the YFV17D yellow fever vaccine.

This clonotype occurred many times. The chain carries TRBV9 and TRBJ2-3, with D possibly being TRBD2 (5 bases). CDR1 and CDR2 from the germline V gene are SGDLS and YYNGEE. This CDR3 has 16 residues. V lost 0 bases and J lost 0, with 11 bases in between. The CDR3 nucleotides read TGTGCCAGCAGCGTAGGTGTAGCGACCAGCACAGATACGCAGTATTTT. Translation gives CASSVGVATSTDTQYF.

This clonotype came up a few times. This chain connects TRBV28 to TRBJ2-5; D gene unclear. The V end lost 5 bases, the J end lost 1 base, and 11 bases lay between the germline ends. The germline CDR1 and CDR2 sequences are MDHEN and SYDVKM. The CDR3 has 14 amino acids. The CDR3 sequence: CASSMAAAQETQYF. The CDR3 DNA is TGTGCCAGCAGTATGGCGGCAGCCCAAGAGACCCAGTACTTC.

The rearrangement links TRBV7-2 to TRBJ2-5; 15 positions match TRBD2. Per the germline V gene, CDR1 is SGHTA and CDR2 is FQGNSA. Trimming at V came to 4 bases and at J to 0 bases, leaving 3 bases not matched to a gene. The CDR3 loop spans 17 amino acids. CDR3 in amino acids: CASSSGLAGGYQETQYF. As DNA, the CDR3 is TGTGCCAGCAGCTCCGGACTAGCGGGGGGGTACCAAGAGACCCAGTACTTC.

This clonotype was observed a handful of times. The rearrangement uses TRBV19 and TRBJ1-5; TRBD1 matches at 7 bases. After removal of 5 bases from V and 4 bases from J, the junction contained 8 bases not matched to a gene. Germline values: CDR1 LNHDA, CDR2 SQIVND (reference sequence). The CDR3 contains 15 residues. The CDR3 sequence: CASSYTGVANQPQHF. The CDR3 DNA is TGTGCCAGTAGTTATACAGGGGTTGCAAATCAGCCCCAGCATTTT.

This clonotype came up many times. The chain combines TRBV24-1 with TRBJ2-3, with no clear D. The CDR3 runs to 14 residues. CDR1 KGHDR and CDR2 SFDVKD come from the germline V gene. V was trimmed by 6 bases and J by 4 bases, leaving 13 bases between them. The CDR3, as DNA: TGTGCCACCAGTAGTACAACAGTCGCAGATACGCAGTATTTT. Translated: CATSSTTVADTQYF.

This clonotype came up many times. V usage is TRBV2 and J usage is TRBJ2-5; perhaps TRBD1 as D (5 bases). The CDR3 is made up of 13 amino acids. Trimming left V 7 bases short and J 1 base short, with 10 bases between. In germline, CDR1 is SNHLY, CDR2 FYNNEI. CDR3 sequence: CASTRQTQETQYF. DNA of the CDR3: TGTGCCAGCACCAGACAGACCCAAGAGACCCAGTACTTC. The variable domain in full, with the rest retrieved from reference TRBV2 and TRBJ2-5, is EPEVTQTPSHQVTQMGQEVILRCVPISNHLYFYWYRQILGQKVEFLVSFYNNEISEKSEIFDDQFSVERPDGSNFTLKIRSTKLEDSAMYFCASTRQTQETQYFGPGTRLLVL.

This clonotype was picked up many times. V gene TRBV5-1 combines with J gene TRBJ1-3; 7 bases are shared with TRBD1. The CDR3 runs 16 residues. V lost 4 bases to trimming and J lost 5 bases; unmatched junction nucleotides: 12. Germline V gene sequence: CDR1 SGHRS, CDR2 YFSETQ. CDR3 nucleotides: TGCGCCAGCAGCCGGGGTCCAGGGGACAGCCGAAACACCATATATTTT. It specifies CASSRGPGDSRNTIYF.

This clonotype was picked up many times. The chain joins TRBV6-1 to TRBJ1-5, with 8 positions matching TRBD1. The CDR3 covers 15 residues. The V and J ends lost 3 bases and 8 bases, in that order; junction bases with no gene match: 9. Germline CDR1 reads MNHNS; CDR2 reads SASEGT. The CDR3 sequence: CASSDQRTGIKPQHF. In DNA, the CDR3 is TGTGCCAGCAGTGACCAACGGACAGGGATTAAGCCCCAGCATTTT.

This clonotype was observed many times. The V and J genes are TRBV16 and TRBJ1-5; TRBD1 might be the D (5 bases). V lost 4 bases, J lost 11 bases, and 15 bases lay in between. Germline loops: CDR1 KGHSY, CDR2 FQNENV. This CDR3 spans 13 amino acids. The CDR3 here is CASSPRPPGAQHF. The CDR3 region has the DNA TGTGCCAGCAGCCCCCGGCCGCCGGGGGCCCAGCATTTT. The whole variable domain, filled in from reference TRBV16 and TRBJ1-5, reads GEEVAQTPKHLVRGEGQKAKLYCAPIKGHSYVFWYQQVLKNEFKFLISFQNENVFDETGMPKERFSAKCLPNSPCSLEIQATKLEDSAVYFCASSPRPPGAQHFGDGTRLSIL.

This clonotype appeared many times. The V call is TRBV20-1, the J call TRBJ2-5, with D possibly being TRBD1 (6 bases). Trimming stripped 1 base from V and 1 base from J, with 10 bases between. CDR3 size: 14 residues. CDR1 and CDR2 (germline): DFQATT, SNEGSKA (reference sequence). This chain's CDR3 is CSARVGTTQETQYF. CDR3 DNA: TGCAGTGCTAGAGTCGGGACAACCCAAGAGACCCAGTACTTC.

At least ten counts were recorded for this clonotype. The rearrangement joins TRBV2 to TRBJ2-2; D gene uncertain. V was shortened by 4 bases and J by 4 bases, with 10 bases between the two germline ends. The CDR3 consists of 14 residues. Germline lookup yields CDR1 SNHLY and CDR2 FYNNEI. CDR3 amino acids: CASSAEGFTGELFF. The CDR3 DNA follows: TGTGCCAGCAGTGCGGAAGGTTTCACCGGGGAGCTGTTTTTT.

The chain employs TRBV11-2 and TRBJ2-3; D is possibly TRBD1 (6 bases). The CDR3 runs 14 residues. The germline CDR1 and CDR2 sequences are SGHAT and FQNNGV. V shed 2 bases and J shed 6 bases, with 12 bases lying between them. DNA of the CDR3: TGTGCCAGCAGCTTATATAGGGGGAAGGATACGCAGTATTTT. Protein product: CASSLYRGKDTQYF. The variable domain in full, completed from reference TRBV11-2 and TRBJ2-3, reads EAGVAQSPRYKIIEKRQSVAFWCNPISGHATLYWYQQILGQGPKLLIQFQNNGVVDDSQLPKDRFSAERLKGVDSTLKIQPAKLEDSAVYLCASSLYRGKDTQYFGPGTRLTVL.

The gene calls are TRBV12-3 or TRBV12-4 and TRBJ2-3; D is uncertain. With 5 bases removed from V and 2 bases from J, the gap between germline ends came to 14 bases. The CDR3 consists of 15 residues. CDR3 nucleotide sequence: TGTGCCAGCAGTCAACTTACGCGTGACACAGATACGCAGTATTTT. It specifies CASSQLTRDTDTQYF.

Ten or more counts support this clonotype. V gene TRBV6-1 combines with J gene TRBJ2-3; no firm D call. The germline gives CDR1 MNHNS, CDR2 SASEGT. Trimming left V 3 bases short and J 4 bases short, with 8 bases between. This CDR3 contains 13 residues. CDR3 DNA: TGTGCCAGCAGTGACCGCCAGCCAGATACGCAGTATTTT. It yields the protein CASSDRQPDTQYF.

This clonotype occurred many times. The rearrangement joins TRBV30 to TRBJ2-7; 7 positions match TRBD2. The germline gives CDR1 GTSNPN, CDR2 SVGIG (reference sequence). The CDR3 has 14 residues. Unmatched junction bases numbered 3, after V lost 0 bases and J lost 1 base. The CDR3 reads CAWSVLAGSYEQYF. In DNA form, the CDR3 reads TGTGCCTGGAGTGTCTTAGCGGGTTCCTACGAGCAGTACTTC.

This clonotype was detected many times. The chain employs TRBV11-1 and TRBJ1-3; no clear D gene. V was pared by 3 bases and J by 0 bases, with 18 bases between. Germline CDR1 SGHAT, CDR2 FQDESV (reference sequence). This CDR3 has 18 residues. CDR3 sequence: CASSLGPAWASSGNTIYF. The DNA of the CDR3 is TGTGCCAGCAGCTTGGGTCCGGCATGGGCAAGCTCTGGAAACACCATATATTTT. Supplemented by reference TRBV11-1 and TRBJ1-3, the full variable domain reads EAEVAQSPRYKITEKSQAVAFWCDPISGHATLYWYRQILGQGPELLVQFQDESVVDDSQLPKDRFSAERLKGVDSTLKIQPAELGDSAMYLCASSLGPAWASSGNTIYFGEGSWLTVV.

This clonotype was detected many times. The chain uses TRBV28 and TRBJ2-7; D tentatively reads TRBD1 or TRBD2 (6 bases each). Per germline, CDR1 MDHEN and CDR2 SYDVKM. Trimming cost V 6 bases and J 2 bases, with 14 bases left between them. The CDR3 runs to 14 residues. The chain's CDR3 is CASRGGQPTYEQYV. CDR3 DNA: TGTGCCAGCAGAGGGGGGCAGCCGACCTACGAGCAGTACGTC.

This clonotype was seen ten or more times. The chain is built from TRBV3-1 and TRBJ2-1, with 8 bases identical to TRBD2. The germline CDR1 and CDR2 sequences are LGHDT and YNNKEL (reference sequence). Trimming cost V 0 bases and J 16 bases; bases outside gene matches: 8. The CDR3 runs to 13 residues. The CDR3 is CASSQDLSGAKFF. CDR3 in DNA: TGTGCCAGCAGCCAAGATCTTAGCGGGGCCAAATTCTTC.

This clonotype was counted many times. The V gene is TRBV9, the J gene TRBJ2-2, with D perhaps given as TRBD1 or TRBD2 (5 bases each). CDR1 and CDR2 from the germline V gene are SGDLS and YYNGEE. V lost 0 bases and J lost 3, with 12 bases in between. The CDR3 sequence is 16 residues long. The CDR3 nucleotides are TGTGCCAGCAGCGTAGTTGAGGGGTTTGACACCGGGGAGCTGTTTTTT. Its protein is CASSVVEGFDTGELFF. Combining the CDR3 with reference TRBV9 and TRBJ2-2 gives the whole variable domain DSGVTQTPKHLITATGQRVTLRCSPRSGDLSVYWYQQSLDQGLQFLIQYYNGEERAKGNILERFSAQQFPDLHSELNLSSLELGDSALYFCASSVVEGFDTGELFFGEGSRLTVL.

The chain recombines TRBV12-3 or TRBV12-4 with TRBJ1-1; D call uncertain. Trimming took 2 bases from V and 0 from J, leaving 7 bases between them. The CDR3 is 14 residues long. CDR3 coding DNA: TGTGCCAGCAGTTTAATCCTGATGAACACTGAAGCTTTCTTT. As protein: CASSLILMNTEAFF.

CDR3 protein: CASSLGGFEQYV. In DNA form, the CDR3 reads TGTGCCAGCAGTTTGGGGGGATTTGAGCAGTACGTC. The V and J genes are TRBV28 and TRBJ2-7; maybe TRBD2 (6 bases). Per germline, CDR1 MDHEN and CDR2 SYDVKM. V lost 3 bases and J 7 bases, leaving 10 bases between the germline ends. The length of the CDR3 is 12 residues.

This clonotype was observed at least ten times. V is TRBV6-2 or TRBV6-3 and J is TRBJ1-1; no clear D. V gave up 4 bases and J gave up 13 bases, with 4 bases separating them. This CDR3 comprises 8 residues. Germline CDR1 reads MNHEY; CDR2 reads SVGEGT. For the CDR3, the DNA is TGTGCCAGCAGTTTAGGTTTCTTT. It translates to CASSLGFF.

V gene TRBV20-1 combines with J gene TRBJ1-4, with D maybe TRBD1 (5 bases). V was trimmed by 5 bases and J by 8 bases, leaving 9 bases between them. This CDR3 has 11 residues. In germline, CDR1 is DFQATT, CDR2 SNEGSKA (reference sequence). The CDR3 nucleotides read TGCAGTGCTGCCCGGGGGGAAAAACTGTTTTTT. Encoded protein: CSAARGEKLFF.

V is TRBV20-1 and J is TRBJ1-1; maybe TRBD1 (5 bases). CDR3 length equals 13 residues. With 6 bases removed from V and 0 bases from J, the gap between germline ends came to 11 bases. CDR1 is DFQATT, CDR2 SNEGSKA, per germline (reference sequence). Here the CDR3 DNA reads TGCAGTGCCGAGGGGACCGTGAACACTGAAGCTTTCTTT. It codes for CSAEGTVNTEAFF.

This clonotype was detected ten times or more. This chain uses TRBV11-2 with TRBJ2-5, with TRBD2 identical over 7 bases. Unmatched junction bases numbered 18, after V lost 4 bases and J lost 7 bases. This CDR3 spans 17 amino acids. CDR1 is SGHAT and CDR2 is FQNNGV in the germline V gene. CDR3 in DNA: TGTGCCAGCAGCTCCCGAGCAGGGAGGGCTCTCCTAGGGACCCAGTACTTC. Protein product: CASSSRAGRALLGTQYF.

This rearrangement joins TRBV5-1 to TRBJ1-2; D uncertain. The V gene's germline CDR1 is SGHRS and CDR2 YFSETQ. Trimming removed 1 base at V and 5 bases at J, with 9 bases between. This CDR3 has 13 amino acids. CDR3 DNA: TGCGCCAGCAGCTTGATGGGCGAATATGGCTACACCTTC. Amino acids: CASSLMGEYGYTF.

This clonotype showed up many times. J is TRBJ1-2 and V is TRBV19; D is unresolved. CDR1 is LNHDA, CDR2 SQIVND, per germline (reference sequence). Trimming cost V 6 bases and J 4 bases, with 3 bases left between them. This CDR3 spans 10 amino acids. CDR3 sequence reads: CASRGYGYTF. CDR3 sequence (DNA): TGTGCCAGTAGGGGCTATGGCTACACCTTC. The full variable domain, in which reference TRBV19 and TRBJ1-2 provide the parts outside the CDR3, is DGGITQSPKYLFRKEGQNVTLSCEQNLNHDAMYWYRQDPGQGLRLIYYSQIVNDFQKGDIAEGYSVSREKKESFPLTVTSAQKNPTAFYLCASRGYGYTFGSGTRLTVV.

This clonotype was seen ten or more times. The gene calls are TRBV25-1 and TRBJ2-7, with 8 bases matching TRBD1. CDR1 is MGHDK and CDR2 is SYGVNS in the germline V gene. V trimming: 2 bases; J trimming: 4 bases; junction bases outside the gene matches: 7. The CDR3 covers 15 residues. CDR3 loop: CASSEGNRGVYEQYF. Written as DNA, the CDR3 is TGTGCCAGCAGTGAAGGTAACAGGGGGGTGTACGAGCAGTACTTC.

The genes are TRBV10-1 and TRBJ2-3; no firm D call. Germline CDR1 is WNHNN and CDR2 is SYGVQD (reference sequence). The CDR3 is 13 amino acids. V gave up 5 bases and J gave up 2 bases, with 8 bases separating them. The chain's CDR3 is CASSNKPTDTQYF. CDR3 DNA sequence: TGCGCCAGCAGTAACAAGCCCACAGATACGCAGTATTTT.